Listed below are T cell receptor beta chains from one sample, sequenced in a study of OX40 agonist ivuxolimab in advanced cancers. Libraries were prepared by immunoSEQ multiplex PCR; TCRdb keeps only in-frame clonotypes and omits some of them. The data hold tens of thousands of clones, with roughly 92% observed a single time. The material sequenced was CD4+ or CD8+ T cells sorted from blood, taken in a trial of the OX40 agonist ivuxolimab. These TCRs come from an adult with an advanced solid tumor such as melanoma, head and neck, liver or kidney cancer. Each CDR3 is given with its conserved first and last residue. D genes are given only for firm matches. Not every row has a clone size; where given, it reads once, few, many or a size class.

j_call v_call d_call clone_size cdr3_aa cdr3_nt
TRBJ1-4 TRBV6-1 . . CASSSKGRKDEKLFF TGTGCCAGCAGTTCCAAGGGGCGGAAGGATGAAAAACTGTTTTTT
TRBJ2-1 TRBV15 . once CATSREGGGSYNEQFF TGTGCCACCAGCAGAGAAGGGGGAGGGTCCTACAATGAGCAGTTCTTC
TRBJ2-7 TRBV7-9 . . CASSLTGNYEQYF TGTGCCAGCAGCTTAACGGGGAACTACGAGCAGTACTTC
TRBJ1-1 TRBV5-5 . . CASSFAGARSTNTEAFF TGTGCCAGCAGCTTCGCGGGGGCGCGAAGCACGAACACTGAAGCTTTCTTT
TRBJ2-3 TRBV11-2 . . CASSFPLPGDTQYF TGTGCCAGCAGCTTTCCACTCCCGGGGGATACGCAGTATTTT
TRBJ2-7 TRBV10-2 TRBD2 . CASSELAGGPIEQYF TGCGCCAGCAGTGAACTAGCGGGAGGGCCGATCGAGCAGTACTTC
TRBJ1-5 TRBV6-5 . . CASSFRQDSNQPQHF TGTGCCAGCAGTTTTCGACAAGATAGCAATCAGCCCCAGCATTTT
TRBJ2-5 TRBV25-1 TRBD2 once CASSLGLGQETQYF TGTGCCAGCAGTCTAGGACTAGGGCAAGAGACCCAGTACTTC
TRBJ1-2 TRBV14 . once CASSGAGLGGYTF TGTGCCAGCAGCGGGGCGGGACTGGGAGGCTACACCTTC
TRBJ2-2 TRBV6-1 TRBD1 . CATWGQTNTGELFF TGTGCCACTTGGGGACAGACCAACACCGGGGAGCTGTTTTTT
TRBJ1-3 TRBV11-2 . . CASSLEGAAGNTIYF TGTGCCAGCAGCTTAGAGGGGGCAGCGGGAAACACCATATATTTT
TRBJ2-7 TRBV5-1 TRBD2 . CASSLLAGDSYEQYF TGCGCCAGCAGTCTACTAGCGGGGGATTCCTACGAGCAGTACTTC
TRBJ2-7 TRBV5-6 . . CASSPPPGSYYEQYF TGTGCCAGCAGCCCCCCTCCAGGCAGCTACTACGAGCAGTACTTC